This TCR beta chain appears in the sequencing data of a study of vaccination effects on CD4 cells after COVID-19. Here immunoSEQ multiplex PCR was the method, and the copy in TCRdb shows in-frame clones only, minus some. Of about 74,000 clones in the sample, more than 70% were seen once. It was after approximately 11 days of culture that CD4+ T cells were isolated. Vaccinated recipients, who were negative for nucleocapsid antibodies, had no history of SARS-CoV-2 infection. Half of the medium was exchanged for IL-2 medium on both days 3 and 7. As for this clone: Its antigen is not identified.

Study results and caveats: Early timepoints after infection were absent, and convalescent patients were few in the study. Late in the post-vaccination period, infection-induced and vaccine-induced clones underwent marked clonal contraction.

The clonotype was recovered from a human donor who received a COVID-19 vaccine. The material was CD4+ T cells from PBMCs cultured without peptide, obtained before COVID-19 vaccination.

The CDR3 reads CASSLAGTQETQYF. The DNA of the CDR3 is TGTGCCAGCAGCTTAGCGGGGACCCAAGAGACCCAGTACTTC. The chain links TRBV7-2 to TRBJ2-5; perhaps D is TRBD1 or TRBD2 (5 bases each). CDR3 length: 14 residues. CDR1 is SGHTA, CDR2 FQGNSA, per germline. V lost 0 bases and J lost 1, with 6 bases in between.